This TCR beta chain is drawn from a study of cytomegalovirus exposure and HLA in healthy donors. Note on this clone: The antigen is not known.

The CDR3 extends over 16 amino acids. The junction had 12 bases not matched to a gene; V was cut back by 4 bases and J by 4 bases. Germline V gives CDR1 SGHRS, CDR2 YFSETQ. Overall study findings and caveats: The authors considered a cluster of highly shared sequence variants likely to be a sequencing artifact. Sequencing depth across donors, presence/absence analyses assumed, was roughly uniform. An apparent linkage of common viral pathogens to several of the most significant clusters emerged in a later analysis.

PCR primers comprised 60 Vbeta and 13 Jbeta primers. The method was immunoSEQ multiplex PCR; TCRdb's version includes in-frame clones alone and lacks a portion of them. The data show about 120,000 clones, approximately 87% seen once. Sequencing was performed on PBMCs. This chain joins TRBV5-1 and TRBJ1-1; 8 nucleotides agree with TRBD1. The receptor was derived from a man younger than 30 in good health and CMV-seropositive. The CDR3 bases are TGCGCCAGCAGCCCGCGGGGGCCAGGGGGCATCACTGAAGCTTTCTTT. This translates into CASSPRGPGGITEAFF. Full variable domain (outside the CDR3, taken from reference TRBV5-1 and TRBJ1-1): KAGVTQTPRYLIKTRGQQVTLSCSPISGHRSVSWYQQTPGQGLQFLFEYFSETQRNKGNFPGRFSGRQFSNSRSEMNVSTLELGDSALYLCASSPRGPGGITEAFFGQGTRLTVV.